This TCR beta chain was sequenced for a study of cytomegalovirus exposure and HLA in healthy donors (dated by TCRdb to the late 2010s). About the full investigation: An earlier analysis of 587 of the donors reported under 300 Gb of sequence data and 117 million unique TCR beta sequences obtained from 150 million to 200 million T cells. A later genetic analysis took genome-wide SNP genotypes for about 55% of the 666 donors and used that subset as a discovery cohort. Among the roughly 400 genotyped donors, approximately 76% belonged to the genetic ancestry cluster associated with self-reported Caucasian donors. Class I and class II HLA loci were covered by the typing at four-digit resolution. Roughly 300 gigabases of sequencing data and tens of millions of unique TCR sequences made up an early release that covered under 750 HLA-typed donors. An earlier analysis of more than 450 of the donors used high-throughput TCR beta sequencing to judge whether each TCR beta V gene segment behaved as functional or pseudogenic. Along with the approximately 700-subject first cohort, a separate validation cohort of around 120 different subjects was used. Every discovery cohort repertoire had been produced on one sequencing platform. The T cell repertoires of 670 or so subjects were profiled by immunosequencing and related to cytomegalovirus serostatus. Rather than drawing on any new phenotypic data, the later analysis identified candidate immune exposures from TCR beta sequences and the way those sequences occurred across donors. To predict cytomegalovirus infection status, the study combined high-throughput TCR immunosequencing, statistical association of individual TCRs with disease status, and machine learning. Because of strong linkage in the cohort, a handful of DR-DQ haplotypes were treated as single units for association and clustering. The study aimed to test whether signatures of past pathogen exposure could be identified by cataloging public T cell receptors. Typing coverage differed by locus: A, B, C, DRB1 and DQB1 were typed in roughly 629-630 donors, DQA1 in 500 to 550, DPA1 in some 600, and DPB1 in roughly 450. Donor age, sex, ethnicity and CMV serostatus were compiled alongside the repertoire data. Across roughly 420 genotyped donors of the cohort, an average of roughly 230,000 unique TCR beta nucleotide sequences per donor were sequenced, and 15% to 20% of those sequences were non-productive. A later analysis re-analyzed previously published TCR beta repertoires from roughly 690 donors and added high-resolution HLA genotyping to study TCR occurrence patterns.

The protocol used for the library was the immunoSEQ multiplex PCR assay. The multiplex PCR relied on a mix of 60 forward primers for TCR Vbeta segments and 13 reverse primers for TCR Jbeta segments. Amplification of the CDR3 region of rearranged TCR beta genes was performed with a multiplex PCR assay on genomic DNA. The Illumina HiSeq System was used to sequence the amplified TCR beta libraries as 87-base-pair reads. As for how the authors treated the data: A later analysis tallied around 82 million unique TCR beta chains across the 700 or so repertoires, and about 12 million of those chains were shared by two or more donors. Raw reads were error-corrected and collapsed into unique sequences with a nearest-neighbor algorithm that merged closely related sequences to remove PCR and sequencing errors. CDR3 sequences were aligned to IMGT reference sequences to assign V, D and J gene segments. Each retained sequence needed at least a six-nucleotide match to both a V gene segment and a J gene segment. A rearrangement counted as productive if the CDR3 had no stop codons and remained in frame with V and J, and every other rearrangement counted as non-productive. CDR3 was defined by IMGT convention, running from the second conserved V-encoded cysteine to the conserved J-encoded phenylalanine. Sequences without an unambiguous match to a single V gene segment were excluded from the earlier analysis of several hundred of the donors. An earlier analysis of 587 of the donors classified V segments as functional when productive rearrangements were above 56.7% and as segregating when the standard deviation between donors was above 5%. A statistical classification framework was built to diagnose cytomegalovirus status from the catalog of TCR beta chain sequences. V and J gene assignment, in a later analysis, came from comparing TCR nucleotide sequences with IMGT/GENE-DB human TR gene sequences. Using the TCRdist pipeline, a later analysis assigned CDR3 sequences along with most-parsimonious VDJ recombination scenarios. In a later analysis, every TCR beta chain was defined by the combination of its CDR3 amino acid sequence and its V-gene family, and reads without a unique V-gene family were dropped. A later analysis removed 500 to 600 highly shared, low-generation-probability nucleotide sequences to deal with suspected cross-contamination and a sequencing artifact. In a later analysis, a clonal expansion index was calculated for each public chain from normalized within-repertoire ranks of inferred template counts. In a later analysis, generation probabilities were computed with a VDJ recombination model fitted to out-of-frame rearrangements, and the resulting probabilities were checked against IGoR. In a later analysis, TCR-TCR, TCR-HLA and TCR-CMV co-occurrence was scored with hypergeometric tests, and a repertoire-size bias correction was applied to TCR pairs. False discovery rates were estimated in a later analysis by permuting HLA or CMV assignments 20 times. In a later analysis, co-occurring TCRs were grouped with DBSCAN, and TCRdist sequence similarity was added when clustering was performed within HLA-allele-positive subsets. For co-occurrence clustering, repertoires with fewer than 30,000 or more than 120,000 public chains were excluded, along with about five repertoires with anomalous nucleotide sharing. TCRdb's version of the immuneACCESS table is confined to in-frame rearrangements and falls short of the full clone set. An unresolved V gene accounts for under half of the shortfall where checked; the remainder is of unknown origin. That table gives V, J and clone size, and the DNA gave D and trimming. The sample has about 150,000 clones on record, 77% of them singletons. 3% to 4.5% of the sample comes from the top ten.

Concerning this clone: Its binding antigen is unknown. The sample holds no much larger clone one base away, and base qualities are not on file.

Beyond this particular receptor, the publication reports: The classifier was reported to diagnose cytomegalovirus status with high specificity and sensitivity in both the original and validation cohorts. Several of the top co-occurrence clusters appeared to be linked to parvovirus B19, influenza, CMV and Epstein-Barr virus, according to a later analysis. Because the 87-base-pair reads could not distinguish some IMGT-functional V segments, including TRBV6-2 and TRBV6-3, those segments were excluded. At a false discovery rate of 0.05, a later analysis linked 15,000 to 20,000 TCR beta sequences to specific HLA alleles. While some public TCRs were present in many individuals, most TCR sequences turned up only very rarely across donors. The only immune exposure information available for the cohort was CMV serostatus. This cohort had only TCR beta chains sequenced, and the lack of alpha or paired-chain data limited which features could be detected. A later genetic analysis associated a missense DCLRE1C variant with V-gene and J-gene trimming of TCR beta chains, and an independent cohort replicated the association. A few of the identified cytomegalovirus-associated TCR beta chains were confirmed in vitro to be specific for cytomegalovirus antigens. According to the authors, the approach could potentially be generalized to other disease states and immunological phenotypes. When HLA alleles, especially DR and DQ, strongly co-occurred, attributing TCR associations to individual alleles was difficult. In an earlier analysis of fewer than 750 of the donors, most TCR beta V segments were observed in productive rearrangements about 87% or about 30% of the time, broadly matching IMGT annotations. A later analysis found that TCR association rates varied across HLA loci, with DRB1 alleles showing the most associated TCRs and HLA-C alleles the fewest. In a later analysis, most CMV-associated TCR beta chains were found to appear HLA-restricted, with HLA associations seemingly driven largely by CMV exposure. Linkage disequilibrium might explain the correlated functional status among segregating V segments, but an unknown experimental factor could not be excluded. Compared with equally common non-associated chains, HLA-associated TCR beta chains in a later analysis were more clonally expanded and had lower generation probabilities. A further reported finding was that TCR beta sequences accurately predicted the HLA-A and HLA-B alleles for most subjects in the first cohort. A total of 150 to 200 TCR beta chains were listed by the study as associated with cytomegalovirus. A cluster of highly shared sequence variants was judged likely to represent a technical artifact of the sequencing pipeline. In a later genetic analysis, fewer N-insertions in productive TCRs were reported among donors in an Asian-associated ancestry cluster than the roughly 640-donor mean. Presence/absence analyses assumed roughly uniform sequencing depth across donors, an assumption that may not hold. Because counts were too low, about 17 rarely observed V segments, including chromosome 9 orphons, were excluded from the earlier analysis of 587 of the donors. Because HLA typing was unavailable for some donors at each locus, only the typed subset was used in association tests.

The cohort comprised hundreds of healthy bone marrow donors. All cohort members were sampled while nominally healthy, although unrecorded immune exposures were likely present. The donor tested CMV seronegative and was one of the 352 seronegative cohort members. Every donor gave a peripheral blood sample, and the peripheral blood mononuclear cells from that sample were used for TCR beta sequencing. The Qiagen DNeasy Blood Extraction Kit was used to extract genomic DNA from the blood cell samples. The cysteine opens and the phenylalanine closes a CDR3 of 12 amino acids. This entry keeps only the CDR3 DNA: 36 bases, framed from base 1. The V and J ends are trimmed by 0 bases and 8 bases, leaving 4 bases between them. The germline V gene (reference sequence) provides CDR1 MNHEY and CDR2 SMNVEV.

The receptor's source is a male donor in good health and CMV-seronegative. Sequencing used PBMCs. The V gene is TRBV27 and the J gene is TRBJ2-2; the D gene remains uncertain. The nucleotide sequence is given as TGTGCCAGCAGTTTATCTATGGGGGAGCTGTTTTTT. Translated, this is CASSLSMGELFF.